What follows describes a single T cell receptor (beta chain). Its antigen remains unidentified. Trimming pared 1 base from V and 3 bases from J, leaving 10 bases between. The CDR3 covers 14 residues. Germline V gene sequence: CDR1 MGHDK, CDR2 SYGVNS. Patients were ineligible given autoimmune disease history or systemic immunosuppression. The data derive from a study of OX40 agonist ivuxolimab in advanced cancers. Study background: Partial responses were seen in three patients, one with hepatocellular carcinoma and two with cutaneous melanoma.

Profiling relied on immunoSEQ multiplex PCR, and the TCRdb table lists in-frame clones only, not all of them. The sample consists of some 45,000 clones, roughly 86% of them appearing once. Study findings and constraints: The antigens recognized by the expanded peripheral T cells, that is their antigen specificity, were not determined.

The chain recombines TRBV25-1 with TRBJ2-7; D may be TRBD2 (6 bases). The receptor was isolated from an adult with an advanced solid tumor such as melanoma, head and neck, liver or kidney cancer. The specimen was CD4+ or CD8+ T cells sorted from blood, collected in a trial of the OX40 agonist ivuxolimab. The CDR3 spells CASSEWREVYEQYF. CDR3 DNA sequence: TGTGCCAGCAGTGAATGGAGGGAAGTCTACGAGCAGTACTTC.